This T cell receptor (beta chain) was captured by sequencing in a study of technical replicates of blood from a handful of donors. Produced via immunoSEQ multiplex PCR; TCRdb's table is partial and in-frame only. The sample carries under 85,000 clones, 85% to 95% recorded once. The germline CDR1 and CDR2 sequences are MNHEY and SVGAGI. The CDR3 extends over 14 amino acids. V dropped 0 bases and J dropped 1 base, with 7 bases sitting between them. The rearrangement uses TRBV6-5 and TRBJ2-7; no definite D call. Sequencing input: T cells isolated from PBMCs. The TCR was taken from a human donor in good health. DNA of the CDR3: TGTGCCAGCAGTTACTCAACAGAGTCCTACGAGCAGTACTTC. It translates to CASSYSTESYEQYF.